The clone carrying this T cell receptor beta chain was recorded at least ten times. The antigen is unknown. TCRdb passed the 5' RACE reads through MiXCR, listing each CDR3 protein once. The table has about 8,100 distinct CDR3 sequences, 5.4% seen once; the top ten hold less than 25%. Time point given: sample taken at primary tumor resection. The cohort: around 79 early-stage, untreated non-small cell lung cancer patients. This sample is part of a study of spatial heterogeneity in lung cancer. V lost 5 bases and J lost 4; bases outside the gene matches: 6. The CDR3 is 14 residues long. The germline gives CDR1 SGHNT, CDR2 YENEEA. Study results and caveats: Intratumoral expanded alpha and beta TCR counts were found to track tumor mutation counts.

The clonotype was recovered from a male donor with early-stage non-small cell lung cancer. This chain uses TRBV11-3 with TRBJ2-7; 9 bases fit TRBD1. The sample was lung tumor tissue, taken at surgery. In DNA form, the CDR3 reads TGTGCCAGCAGCCAGAAGGGACAGGGTTACGAGCAGTACTTC. Amino acid sequence: CASSQKGQGYEQYF.